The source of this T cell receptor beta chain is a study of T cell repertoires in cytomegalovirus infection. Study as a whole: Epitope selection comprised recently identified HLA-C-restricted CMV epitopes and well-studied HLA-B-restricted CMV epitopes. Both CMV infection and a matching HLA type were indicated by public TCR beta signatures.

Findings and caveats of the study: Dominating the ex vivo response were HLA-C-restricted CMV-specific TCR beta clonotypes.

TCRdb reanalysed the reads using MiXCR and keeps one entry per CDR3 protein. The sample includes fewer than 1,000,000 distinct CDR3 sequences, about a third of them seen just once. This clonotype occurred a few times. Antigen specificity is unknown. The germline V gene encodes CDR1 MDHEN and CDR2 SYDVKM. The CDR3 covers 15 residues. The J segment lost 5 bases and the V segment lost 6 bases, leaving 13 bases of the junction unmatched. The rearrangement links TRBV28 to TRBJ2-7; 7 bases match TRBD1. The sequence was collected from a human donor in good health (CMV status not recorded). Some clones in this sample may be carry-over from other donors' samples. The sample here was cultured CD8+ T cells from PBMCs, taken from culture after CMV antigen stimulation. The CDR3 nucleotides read TGTGCCAGCAGCCATTTCGACGACAGGGAGCACGAGCAGTACGTC. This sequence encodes CASSHFDDREHEQYV.